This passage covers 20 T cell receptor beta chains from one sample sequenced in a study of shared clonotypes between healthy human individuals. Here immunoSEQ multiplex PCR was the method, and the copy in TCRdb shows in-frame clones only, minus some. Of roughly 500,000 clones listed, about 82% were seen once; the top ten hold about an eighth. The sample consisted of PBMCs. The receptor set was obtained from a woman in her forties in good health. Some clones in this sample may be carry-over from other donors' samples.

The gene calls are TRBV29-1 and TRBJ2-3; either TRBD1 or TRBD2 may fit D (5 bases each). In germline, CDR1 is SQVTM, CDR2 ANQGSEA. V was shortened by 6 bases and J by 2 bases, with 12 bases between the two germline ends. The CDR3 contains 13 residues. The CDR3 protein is CSVTGTNTDTQYF. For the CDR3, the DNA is TGCAGCGTCACCGGGACGAACACAGATACGCAGTATTTT.

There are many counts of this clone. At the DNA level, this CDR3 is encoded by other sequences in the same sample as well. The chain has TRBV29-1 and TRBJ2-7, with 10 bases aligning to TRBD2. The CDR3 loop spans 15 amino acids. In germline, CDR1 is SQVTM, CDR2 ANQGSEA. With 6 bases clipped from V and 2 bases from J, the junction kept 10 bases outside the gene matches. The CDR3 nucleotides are TGCAGCGTGGGAGCGAGCGGGAGGGCCCCCTACGAGCAGTACTTC. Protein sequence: CSVGASGRAPYEQYF.

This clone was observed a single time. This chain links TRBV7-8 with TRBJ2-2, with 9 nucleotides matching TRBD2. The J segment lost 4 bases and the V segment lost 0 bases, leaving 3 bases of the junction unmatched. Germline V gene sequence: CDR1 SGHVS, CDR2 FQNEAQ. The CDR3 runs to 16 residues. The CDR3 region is CASSLASGSVTGELFF. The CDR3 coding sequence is TGTGCCAGCAGCTTAGCTAGCGGGAGCGTCACCGGGGAGCTGTTTTTT.

The CDR3 DNA reads TGTGCCACCCGACAGGGGGCCCGGACTGAAGCTTTCTTT. Encoded protein: CATRQGARTEAFF. The rearrangement links TRBV10-3 to TRBJ1-1; 10 bases are a match to TRBD1. The CDR3 covers 13 residues. The germline V gene encodes CDR1 ENHRY and CDR2 SYGVKD. The ends lost 10 bases at V and 5 bases at J; junction bases unmatched: 7.

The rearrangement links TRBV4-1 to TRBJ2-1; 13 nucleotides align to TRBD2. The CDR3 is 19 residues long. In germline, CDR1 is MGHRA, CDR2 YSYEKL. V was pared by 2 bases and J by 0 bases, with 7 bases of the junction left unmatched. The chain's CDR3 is CASSQKGLAGPSSYNEQFF. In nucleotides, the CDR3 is TGCGCCAGCAGCCAAAAGGGACTAGCGGGACCGAGCTCCTACAATGAGCAGTTCTTC.

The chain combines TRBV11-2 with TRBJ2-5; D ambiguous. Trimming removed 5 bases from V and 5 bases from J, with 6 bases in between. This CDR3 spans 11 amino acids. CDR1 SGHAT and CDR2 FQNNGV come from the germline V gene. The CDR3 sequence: CASSVRETQYF. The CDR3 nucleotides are TGTGCCAGCAGCGTGAGGGAGACCCAGTACTTC. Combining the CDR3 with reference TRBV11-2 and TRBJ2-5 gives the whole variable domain EAGVAQSPRYKIIEKRQSVAFWCNPISGHATLYWYQQILGQGPKLLIQFQNNGVVDDSQLPKDRFSAERLKGVDSTLKIQPAKLEDSAVYLCASSVRETQYFGPGTRLLVL.

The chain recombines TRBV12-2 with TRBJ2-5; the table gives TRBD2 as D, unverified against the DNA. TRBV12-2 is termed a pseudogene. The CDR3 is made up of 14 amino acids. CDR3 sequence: CASRPRRSVETQYF. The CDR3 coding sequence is TGTGCAAGTCGCCCTAGGCGAAGCGTGGAGACCCAGTACTTC.

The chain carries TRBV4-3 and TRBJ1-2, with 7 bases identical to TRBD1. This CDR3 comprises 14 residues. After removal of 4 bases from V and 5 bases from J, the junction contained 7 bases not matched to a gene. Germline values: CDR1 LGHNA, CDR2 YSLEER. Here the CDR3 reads CASSPRDRTYGYTF. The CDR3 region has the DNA TGCGCCAGCAGCCCGCGGGACAGAACTTATGGCTACACCTTC.

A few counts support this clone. CDR3 amino acids: CASSGTAFQETQYF. DNA for the CDR3: TGTGCCAGCTCGGGGACAGCCTTCCAAGAGACCCAGTACTTC. This sequence joins TRBV18 and TRBJ2-5, with 7 bases fitting TRBD1. The CDR3 contains 14 residues. CDR1 and CDR2 (germline): KGHSH, LQKENI. The V gene end was trimmed by 6 bases and the J gene end by 1 base; junction bases not matched to a gene: 5.

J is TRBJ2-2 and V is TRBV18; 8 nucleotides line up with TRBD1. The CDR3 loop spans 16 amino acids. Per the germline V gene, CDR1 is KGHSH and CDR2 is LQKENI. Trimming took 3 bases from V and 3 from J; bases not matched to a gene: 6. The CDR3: CASSPRRQGHTGELFF. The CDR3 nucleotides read TGTGCCAGCTCACCGAGACGACAGGGGCACACCGGGGAGCTGTTTTTT.

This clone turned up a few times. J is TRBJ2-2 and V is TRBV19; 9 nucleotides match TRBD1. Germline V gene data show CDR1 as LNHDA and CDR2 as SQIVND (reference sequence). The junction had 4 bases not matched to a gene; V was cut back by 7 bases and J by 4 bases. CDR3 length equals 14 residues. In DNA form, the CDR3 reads TGTGCCAGTAACCGGGACAGGGCCACCGGGGAGCTGTTTTTT. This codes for CASNRDRATGELFF.

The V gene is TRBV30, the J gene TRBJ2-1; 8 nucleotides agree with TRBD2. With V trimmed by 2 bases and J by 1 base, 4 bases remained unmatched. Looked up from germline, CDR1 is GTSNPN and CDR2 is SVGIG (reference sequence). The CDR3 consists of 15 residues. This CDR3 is CAWSWREVSYNEQFF. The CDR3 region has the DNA TGTGCCTGGAGTTGGCGGGAGGTGTCCTACAATGAGCAGTTCTTC.

The CDR3 loop is CATSRDRGAAYEQYF. The CDR3 nucleotides read TGTGCCACCAGCAGAGATCGAGGGGCTGCCTACGAGCAGTACTTC. The rearrangement uses TRBV15 and TRBJ2-7; D possibly uses TRBD1 or TRBD2 (5 bases each). The CDR3 is 15 amino acids. The V and J ends lost 0 bases and 2 bases respectively, with 11 bases between them. Germline assignment: CDR1 LNHNV and CDR2 YYDKDF (reference sequence).

The CDR3 loop is CASSATKKWNTDTQYF. DNA of the CDR3: TGTGCCAGCAGCGCAACTAAGAAGTGGAACACAGATACGCAGTATTTT. V is TRBV9 and J is TRBJ2-3; D gene unclear. Trimming pared 3 bases from V and 2 bases from J, leaving 16 bases between. The CDR3 contains 16 residues. Germline V lookup: CDR1 SGDLS, CDR2 YYNGEE.

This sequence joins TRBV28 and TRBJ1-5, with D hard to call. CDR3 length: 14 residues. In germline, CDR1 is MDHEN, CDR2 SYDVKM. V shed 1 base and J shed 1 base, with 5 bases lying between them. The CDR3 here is CASSLLGSNQPQHF. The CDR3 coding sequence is TGTGCCAGCAGTTTATTGGGCAGCAATCAGCCCCAGCATTTT.

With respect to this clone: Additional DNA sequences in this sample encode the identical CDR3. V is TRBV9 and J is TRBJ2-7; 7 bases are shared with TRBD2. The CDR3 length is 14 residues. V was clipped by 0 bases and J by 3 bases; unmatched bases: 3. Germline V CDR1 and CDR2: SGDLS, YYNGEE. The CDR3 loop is CASSVEGGSYEQYF. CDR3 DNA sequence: TGTGCCAGCAGCGTAGAGGGCGGGAGCTACGAGCAGTACTTC.

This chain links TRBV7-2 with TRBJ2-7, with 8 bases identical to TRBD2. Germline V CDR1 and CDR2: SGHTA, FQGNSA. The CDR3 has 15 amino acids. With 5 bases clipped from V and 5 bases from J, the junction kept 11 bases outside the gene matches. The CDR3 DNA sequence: TGTGCCAGCAGCCAACAACTGGGACTAGGAAACGAGCAGTACTTC. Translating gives CASSQQLGLGNEQYF.

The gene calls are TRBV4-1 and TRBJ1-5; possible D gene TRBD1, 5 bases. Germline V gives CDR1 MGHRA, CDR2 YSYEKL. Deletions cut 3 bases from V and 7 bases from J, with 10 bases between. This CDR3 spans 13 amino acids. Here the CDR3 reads CASSQGPGQPQHF. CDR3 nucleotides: TGCGCCAGCAGCCAGGGGCCTGGGCAGCCCCAGCATTTT.

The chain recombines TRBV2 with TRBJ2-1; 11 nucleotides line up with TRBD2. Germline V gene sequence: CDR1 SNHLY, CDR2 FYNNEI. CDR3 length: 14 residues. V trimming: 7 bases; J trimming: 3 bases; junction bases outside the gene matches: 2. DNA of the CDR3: TGTGCCAGCACCGGACTAGCGGGCTACAATGAGCAGTTCTTC. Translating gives CASTGLAGYNEQFF.

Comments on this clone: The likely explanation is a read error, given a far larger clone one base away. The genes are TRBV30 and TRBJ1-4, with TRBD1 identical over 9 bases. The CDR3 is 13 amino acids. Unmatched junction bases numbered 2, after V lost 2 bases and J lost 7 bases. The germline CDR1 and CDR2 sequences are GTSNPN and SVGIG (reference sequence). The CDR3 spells CAWSKDRGEKLFF. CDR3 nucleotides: TGTGCCTGGAGTAAGGACAGGGGTGAAAAACTGTTTTTT. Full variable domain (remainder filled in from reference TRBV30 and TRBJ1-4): SQTIHQWPATLVQPVGSPLSLECTVEGTSNPNLYWYRQAAGRGLQLLFYSVGIGQISSEVPQNLSASRPQDRQFILSSKKLLLSDSGFYLCAWSKDRGEKLFFGSGTQLSVL.